This TCR beta chain was observed in a study of early T cells in non-severe SARS-CoV-2 infection. A single record per CDR3 protein comes from TCRdb applying MiXCR to the 5' RACE reads. The table shows about 64,000 distinct CDR3 sequences, with more than 15% occurring only once. Per the germline V gene, CDR1 is KGHSH and CDR2 is LQKENI. J was trimmed by 4 bases and V by 3 bases; bases with no gene match: 5. The CDR3 runs 15 residues. This clonotype was seen a few times. This TCR was recovered from an adult who was a healthcare worker with PCR-confirmed SARS-CoV-2 infection or an uninfected control (not recorded which). V is TRBV18 and J is TRBJ1-1; 10 bases agree with TRBD1. The sample consisted of whole blood, taken at baseline. CDR3 loop: CASSPLTGGGTEAFF. The CDR3 nucleotides are TGTGCCAGCTCACCTTTGACAGGGGGCGGCACTGAAGCTTTCTTT.